This T cell receptor beta chain appears in the sequencing data of a study of liver allograft versus peripheral blood T cells. Whole-study context: What was compared were the T cell receptor repertoires in transplanted livers and those in the peripheral blood of recipients. General study results and limits: Reportedly, liver allograft T cell receptor repertoires differed from peripheral blood ones.

TCRdb recomputed calls from the reads with MiXCR, one row per CDR3 protein. The sample consists of approximately 6,800 distinct CDR3 sequences, roughly 17% of them appearing once. This clonotype is medium-sized by share. No antigen is known for it. The germline V and J ends were trimmed by 1 base and 3 bases, with 13 bases remaining between them. The CDR3 consists of 16 residues. Germline V CDR1 and CDR2: LNHDA, SQIVND (reference sequence). The clonotype originates from a human patient who had a liver transplant. Some T cells may have come from the graft donor. The chain is built from TRBV19 and TRBJ1-5; D is unresolved. The CDR3 DNA sequence: TGTGCCAGTAGTATAGGCTCCAGGATGAACAATCAGCCCCAGCATTTT. It encodes CASSIGSRMNNQPQHF.